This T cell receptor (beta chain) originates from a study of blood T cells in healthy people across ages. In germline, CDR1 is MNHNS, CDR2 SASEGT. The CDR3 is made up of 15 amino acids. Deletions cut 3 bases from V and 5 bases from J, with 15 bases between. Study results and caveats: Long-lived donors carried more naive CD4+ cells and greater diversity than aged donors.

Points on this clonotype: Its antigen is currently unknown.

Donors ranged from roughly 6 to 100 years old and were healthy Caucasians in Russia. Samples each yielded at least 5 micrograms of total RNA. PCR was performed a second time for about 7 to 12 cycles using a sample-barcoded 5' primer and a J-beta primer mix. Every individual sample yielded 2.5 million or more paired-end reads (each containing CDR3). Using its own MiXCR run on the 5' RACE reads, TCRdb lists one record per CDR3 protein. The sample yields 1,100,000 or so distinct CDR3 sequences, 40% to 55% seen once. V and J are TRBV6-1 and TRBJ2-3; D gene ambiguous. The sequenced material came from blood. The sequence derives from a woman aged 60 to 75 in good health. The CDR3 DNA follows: TGTGCCAGCAGTGAGTCACGCGGTGATGGAGATACGCAGTATTTT. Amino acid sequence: CASSESRGDGDTQYF.